The subject of this entry is one T cell receptor beta chain. Time point noted: pre-treatment sample, taken before nivolumab and TIL therapy. This sample was taken from a study of TIL therapy for anti-PD-1-resistant metastatic lung cancer. Germline V gene lookup returns CDR1 SGHNT and CDR2 YYREEE (reference sequence). Trimming at V came to 0 bases and at J to 8 bases, leaving 1 base not matched to a gene. The CDR3 has 12 residues. This was the immunoSEQ v3 assay. This table comes from immunoSEQ multiplex PCR, and its TCRdb copy is limited to in-frame clones, with some not included. The sample holds approximately 20,000 clones; around 78% are singletons and the top ten take roughly 7%.

This specimen consisted of blood, obtained at baseline. This TCR came from a person between 30 and 79 years old with non-small cell lung cancer. V gene TRBV5-4 combines with J gene TRBJ1-1, with 7 bases identical to TRBD1. The CDR3 nucleotides are TGTGCCAGCAGCTTGGGACAGGGAGAAGCTTTCTTT. This translates into CASSLGQGEAFF.